The following is a T cell receptor (beta chain) sequence with its context. Its antigen is not known. The sample is drawn from a study of OX40 agonist ivuxolimab in advanced cancers. Overall study results and limits: In the 0.1 to 3.0 mg/kg range, CD4+ and CD8+ blood T cells had expanded clonally by week 6.

Data came from immunoSEQ multiplex PCR; TCRdb stores just in-frame clones and leaves some out. Counted here are 35,000 to 50,000 clones, roughly 92% occurring once; the ten biggest clones make up around 20%. Specimen: CD4+ or CD8+ T cells sorted from blood, collected in a trial of the OX40 agonist ivuxolimab. The sequence came from an adult with an advanced solid tumor such as melanoma, head and neck, liver or kidney cancer.

The CDR3 here is CASSQEKREFIVETQYF. The CDR3 DNA reads as TGCGCCAGCAGCCAAGAAAAGCGGGAGTTTATTGTAGAGACCCAGTACTTC. The chain combines TRBV4-1 with TRBJ2-5, with 8 bases matching TRBD2. CDR1 MGHRA and CDR2 YSYEKL come from the germline V gene. CDR3 size: 17 residues. With V trimmed by 0 bases and J by 4 bases, 10 bases remained unmatched.